A single T cell receptor beta chain is shown here with its context. The V end lost 5 bases, the J end lost 7 bases, and 15 bases lay between the germline ends. The CDR3 is made up of 14 amino acids. Germline V CDR1 and CDR2: SGHTA, FQGNSA. This record belongs to a study of T cells after yellow fever vaccination. In the study overall: The authors prepared low-cell-number fractions using SMART-Seq v4 Ultra Low Input.

Regarding the study as a whole: After the booster, 96% of CD4 and about 90% of CD8 primary-response clones were re-detected.

By 5'RACE template switching, TCR cDNA was produced, with a universal primer site and UMIs added in the process. A single record per CDR3 protein comes from TCRdb applying MiXCR to the 5' RACE reads. Counted here are more than 9,500 distinct CDR3 sequences, roughly 6.1% occurring once; the ten biggest clones make up around 1%. The receptor's source is a man aged 25 to 40 who received the YFV17D yellow fever vaccine. The source material was PBMCs, either bulk or a sorted T-cell subset (CD4+, CD8+, memory, or dextramer-sorted; not recorded which), sampled on the day of the yellow fever booster vaccination. This rearrangement joins TRBV7-2 to TRBJ1-5; a possible D gene is TRBD1 (6 bases). The CDR3 is CASSRRGADQPQHF. CDR3 DNA: TGTGCCAGCAGCCGTCGGGGGGCAGACCAGCCCCAGCATTTT.